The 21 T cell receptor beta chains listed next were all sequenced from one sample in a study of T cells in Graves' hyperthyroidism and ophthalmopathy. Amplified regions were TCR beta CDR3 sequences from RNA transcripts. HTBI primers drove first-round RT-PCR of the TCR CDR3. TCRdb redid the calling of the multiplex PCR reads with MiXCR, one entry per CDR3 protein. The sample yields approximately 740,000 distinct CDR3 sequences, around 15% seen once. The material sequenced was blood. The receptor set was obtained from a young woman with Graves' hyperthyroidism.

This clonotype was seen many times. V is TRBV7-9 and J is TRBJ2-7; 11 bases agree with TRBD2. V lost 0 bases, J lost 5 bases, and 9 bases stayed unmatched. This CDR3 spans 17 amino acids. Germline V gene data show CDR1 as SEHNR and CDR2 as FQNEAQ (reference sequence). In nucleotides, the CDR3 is TGTGCCAGCAGCTTAGCCGTGCTAGCGGGAGGAGCCAACGAGCAGTACTTC. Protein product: CASSLAVLAGGANEQYF. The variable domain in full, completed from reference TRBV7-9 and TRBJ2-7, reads DTGVSQNPRHKITKRGQNVTFRCDPISEHNRLYWYRQTLGQGPEFLTYFQNEAQLEKSRLLSDRFSAERPKGSFSTLEIQRTEQGDSAMYLCASSLAVLAGGANEQYFGPGTRLTVT.

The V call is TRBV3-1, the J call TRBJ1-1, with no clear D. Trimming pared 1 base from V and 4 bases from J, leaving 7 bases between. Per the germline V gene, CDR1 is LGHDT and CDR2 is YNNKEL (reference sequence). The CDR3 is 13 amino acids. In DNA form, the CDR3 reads TGTGCCAGCAGCCAAGTGGGAGTCACTGAAGCTTTCTTT. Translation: CASSQVGVTEAFF.

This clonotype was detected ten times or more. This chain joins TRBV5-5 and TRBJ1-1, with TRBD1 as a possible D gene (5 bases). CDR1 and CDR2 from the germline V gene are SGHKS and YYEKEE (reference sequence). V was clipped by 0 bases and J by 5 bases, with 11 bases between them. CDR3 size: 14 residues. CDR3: CASSLARAGTEAFF. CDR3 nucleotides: TGTGCCAGCAGCTTGGCCAGGGCGGGGACTGAAGCTTTCTTT.

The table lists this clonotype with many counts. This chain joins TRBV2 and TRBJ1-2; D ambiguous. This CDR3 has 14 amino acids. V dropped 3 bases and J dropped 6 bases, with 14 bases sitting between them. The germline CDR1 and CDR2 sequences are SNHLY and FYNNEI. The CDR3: CASSDPWGVDGYTF. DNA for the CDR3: TGTGCCAGCAGTGATCCCTGGGGAGTCGATGGCTACACCTTC.

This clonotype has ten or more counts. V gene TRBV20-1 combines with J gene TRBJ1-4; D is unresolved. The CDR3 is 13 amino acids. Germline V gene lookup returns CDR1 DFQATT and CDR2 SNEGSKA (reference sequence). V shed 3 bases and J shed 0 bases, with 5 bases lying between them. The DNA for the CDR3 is TGCAGTGCTAGGCCCTCAACTAATGAAAAACTGTTTTTT. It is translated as CSARPSTNEKLFF.

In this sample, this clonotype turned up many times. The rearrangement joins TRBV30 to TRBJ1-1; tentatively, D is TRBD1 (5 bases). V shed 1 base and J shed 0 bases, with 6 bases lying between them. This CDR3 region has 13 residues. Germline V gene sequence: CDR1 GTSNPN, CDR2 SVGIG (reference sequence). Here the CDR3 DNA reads TGTGCCTGGAGTGGACAGCTGAACACTGAAGCTTTCTTT. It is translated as CAWSGQLNTEAFF.

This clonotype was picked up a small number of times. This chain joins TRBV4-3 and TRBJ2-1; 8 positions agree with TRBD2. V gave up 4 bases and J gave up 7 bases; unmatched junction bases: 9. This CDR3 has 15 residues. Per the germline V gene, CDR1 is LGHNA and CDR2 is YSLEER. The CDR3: CASSPSSGLNNEQFF. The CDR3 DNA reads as TGCGCCAGCAGCCCCTCTAGCGGGCTAAATAATGAGCAGTTCTTC.

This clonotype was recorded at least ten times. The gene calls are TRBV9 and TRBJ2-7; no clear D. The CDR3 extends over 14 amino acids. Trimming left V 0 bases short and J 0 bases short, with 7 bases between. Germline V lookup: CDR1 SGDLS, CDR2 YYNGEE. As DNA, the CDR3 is TGTGCCAGCAGCGTAGCAAGATCCTCCTACGAGCAGTACTTC. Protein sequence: CASSVARSSYEQYF.

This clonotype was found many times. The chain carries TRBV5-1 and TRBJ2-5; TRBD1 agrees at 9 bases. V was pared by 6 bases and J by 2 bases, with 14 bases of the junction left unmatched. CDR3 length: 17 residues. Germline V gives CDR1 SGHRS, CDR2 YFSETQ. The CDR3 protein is CASTLSLTGGRQETQYF. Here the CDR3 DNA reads TGCGCCAGCACCCTGAGCTTAACAGGGGGCAGACAAGAGACCCAGTACTTC.

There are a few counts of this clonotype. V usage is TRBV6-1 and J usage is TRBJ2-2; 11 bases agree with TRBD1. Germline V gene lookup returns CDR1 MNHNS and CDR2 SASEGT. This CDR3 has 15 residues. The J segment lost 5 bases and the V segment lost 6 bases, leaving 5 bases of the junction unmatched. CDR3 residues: CASRWDRGVTGELFF. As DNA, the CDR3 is TGTGCCAGCAGATGGGACAGGGGGGTAACCGGGGAGCTGTTTTTT.

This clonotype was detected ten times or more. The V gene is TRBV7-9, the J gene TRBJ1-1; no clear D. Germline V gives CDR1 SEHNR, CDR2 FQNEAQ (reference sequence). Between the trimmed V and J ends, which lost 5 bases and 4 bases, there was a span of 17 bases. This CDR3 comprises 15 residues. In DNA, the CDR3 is TGTGCCAGCAGCCCTACAGCGGGATTATCCACTGAAGCTTTCTTT. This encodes CASSPTAGLSTEAFF.

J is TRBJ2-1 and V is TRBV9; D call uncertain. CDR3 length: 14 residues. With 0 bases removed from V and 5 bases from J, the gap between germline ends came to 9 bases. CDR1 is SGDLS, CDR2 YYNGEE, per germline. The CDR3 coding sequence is TGTGCCAGCAGCGTAGCATCCGGAGACAATGAGCAGTTCTTC. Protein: CASSVASGDNEQFF.

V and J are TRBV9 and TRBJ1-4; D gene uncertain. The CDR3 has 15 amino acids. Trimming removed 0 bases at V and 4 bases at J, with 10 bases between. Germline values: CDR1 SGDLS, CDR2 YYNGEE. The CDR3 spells CASSVEGRGNEKLFF. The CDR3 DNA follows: TGTGCCAGCAGCGTAGAAGGACGGGGTAATGAAAAACTGTTTTTT.

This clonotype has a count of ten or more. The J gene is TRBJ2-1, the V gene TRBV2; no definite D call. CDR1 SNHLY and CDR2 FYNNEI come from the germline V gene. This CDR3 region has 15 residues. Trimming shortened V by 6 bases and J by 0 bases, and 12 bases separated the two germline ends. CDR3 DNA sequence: TGTGCCAGCAGACCAGACTCGAGCTCCTACAATGAGCAGTTCTTC. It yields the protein CASRPDSSSYNEQFF. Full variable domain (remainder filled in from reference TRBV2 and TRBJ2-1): EPEVTQTPSHQVTQMGQEVILRCVPISNHLYFYWYRQILGQKVEFLVSFYNNEISEKSEIFDDQFSVERPDGSNFTLKIRSTKLEDSAMYFCASRPDSSSYNEQFFGPGTRLTVL.

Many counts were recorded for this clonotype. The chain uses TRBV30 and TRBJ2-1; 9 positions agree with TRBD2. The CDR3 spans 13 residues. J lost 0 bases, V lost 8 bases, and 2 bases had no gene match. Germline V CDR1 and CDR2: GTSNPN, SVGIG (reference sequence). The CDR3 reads CARTSDSYNEQFF. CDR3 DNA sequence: TGTGCCCGGACTAGCGACTCCTACAATGAGCAGTTCTTC.

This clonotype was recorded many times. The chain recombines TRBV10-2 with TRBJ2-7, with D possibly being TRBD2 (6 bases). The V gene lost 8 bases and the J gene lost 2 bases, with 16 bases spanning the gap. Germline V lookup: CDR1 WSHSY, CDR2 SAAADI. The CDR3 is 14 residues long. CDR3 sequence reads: CASRGGKTPYEQYF. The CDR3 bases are TGCGCCAGCCGGGGCGGGAAGACCCCCTACGAGCAGTACTTC.

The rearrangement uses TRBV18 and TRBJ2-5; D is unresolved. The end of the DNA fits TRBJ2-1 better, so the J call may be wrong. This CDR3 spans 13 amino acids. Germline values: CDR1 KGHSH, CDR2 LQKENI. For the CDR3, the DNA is TGTGCCAGCTCACCAGGGGTTAAAGAGACCCAGTTCTTC. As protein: CASSPGVKETQFF.

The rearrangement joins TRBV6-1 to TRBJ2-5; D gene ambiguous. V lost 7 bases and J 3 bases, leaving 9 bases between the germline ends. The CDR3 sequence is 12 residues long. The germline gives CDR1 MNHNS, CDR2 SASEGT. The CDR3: CASTEWEETQYF. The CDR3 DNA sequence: TGTGCCAGCACCGAATGGGAAGAGACCCAGTACTTC.

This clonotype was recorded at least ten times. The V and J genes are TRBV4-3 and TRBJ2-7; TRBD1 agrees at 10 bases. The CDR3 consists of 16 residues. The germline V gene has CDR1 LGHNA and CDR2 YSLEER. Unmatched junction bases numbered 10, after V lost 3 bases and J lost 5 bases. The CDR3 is CASSQDRGNGIHEQYF. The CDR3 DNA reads TGCGCCAGCAGCCAGGACAGGGGGAACGGTATCCACGAGCAGTACTTC.

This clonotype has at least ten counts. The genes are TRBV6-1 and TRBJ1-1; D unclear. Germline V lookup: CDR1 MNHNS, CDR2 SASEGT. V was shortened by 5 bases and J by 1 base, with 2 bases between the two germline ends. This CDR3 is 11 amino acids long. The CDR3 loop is CASSWNTEAFF. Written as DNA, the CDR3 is TGTGCCAGCAGTTGGAACACTGAAGCTTTCTTT.

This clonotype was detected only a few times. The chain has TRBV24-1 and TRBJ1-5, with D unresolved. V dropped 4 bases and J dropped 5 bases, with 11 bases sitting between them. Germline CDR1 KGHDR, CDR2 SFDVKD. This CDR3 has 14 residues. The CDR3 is CATSDSLVYQPQHF. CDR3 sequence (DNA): TGTGCCACCAGTGACAGCTTGGTGTATCAGCCCCAGCATTTT.